Following are 27 T cell receptor beta chains from one sample sequenced in a study of blood T cell repertoires in COVID-19 (dated by TCRdb to about 2020). Libraries were made using the immunoSEQ multiplex PCR assay. TCRdb took over this immuneACCESS table, retaining in-frame rearrangements with V and J assigned. Such tables are incomplete; in checked studies, under half of the missing clones stem from an unresolved V gene, and the remainder is unexplained. Present in this sample are about 220,000 clones, 85% of which were seen just once. The ten biggest clones cover 2% to 3% of the sample. What was sequenced was peripheral blood. The receptors derive from a woman in her seventies with COVID-19, enrolled during active disease.

V usage is TRBV6-5 and J usage is TRBJ2-1, with TRBD2 matching 13 bases. V was pared by 7 bases and J by 5 bases, with 5 bases of the junction left unmatched. This CDR3 comprises 15 residues. CDR1 is MNHEY, CDR2 SVGAGI, per germline. CDR3 sequence reads: CASIRTSGSHNEQFF. For the CDR3, the DNA is TGTGCCAGCATTCGGACTAGCGGGAGCCACAATGAGCAGTTCTTC.

The rearrangement uses TRBV27 and TRBJ1-5; D may be TRBD1 (5 bases). Per the germline V gene, CDR1 is MNHEY and CDR2 is SMNVEV (reference sequence). This CDR3 comprises 13 residues. V was pared by 4 bases and J by 6 bases, with 10 bases between. CDR3 residues: CASSYSGAQPQHF. The CDR3 region has the DNA TGTGCCAGCAGTTATAGTGGGGCTCAGCCCCAGCATTTT.

This rearrangement joins TRBV9 to TRBJ1-1; D not resolved. Trimming cost V 3 bases and J 3 bases, with 12 bases left between them. Germline assignment: CDR1 SGDLS and CDR2 YYNGEE. The CDR3 consists of 14 residues. The CDR3 region is CASSALYGDTEAFF. CDR3 bases: TGTGCCAGCAGCGCTCTTTACGGGGACACTGAAGCTTTCTTT.

On this clone: The identical CDR3 is also encoded by other nucleotide sequences in the sample. The chain employs TRBV2 and TRBJ1-1; 7 nucleotides align to TRBD1. Per the germline V gene, CDR1 is SNHLY and CDR2 is FYNNEI. The V gene end was trimmed by 3 bases and the J gene end by 4 bases; junction bases not matched to a gene: 5. CDR3 length: 14 residues. The CDR3 loop is CASSEAGGRTEAFF. The CDR3 DNA is TGTGCCAGCAGTGAGGCAGGGGGACGCACTGAAGCTTTCTTT.

The genes are TRBV21-1 and TRBJ1-6. TRBV21-1 is given as a pseudogene. The CDR3 spans 12 residues. CDR3 amino acids: CASSRRNSPLHF. For the CDR3, the DNA is TGTGCCAGCAGCAGGAGGAATTCACCCCTCCACTTT.

The chain combines TRBV7-9 with TRBJ1-1, with D perhaps matching TRBD1 (5 bases). In germline, CDR1 is SEHNR, CDR2 FQNEAQ (reference sequence). The CDR3 totals 15 residues. V lost 5 bases, J lost 0 bases, and 13 bases lay in between. CDR3 bases: TGTGCCAGCAGCCGGAGGGGCAGCATGAACACTGAAGCTTTCTTT. Translation: CASSRRGSMNTEAFF.

The J gene is TRBJ1-6, the V gene TRBV5-1, with D possibly being TRBD1 (5 bases). V dropped 4 bases and J dropped 12 bases, with 17 bases sitting between them. This CDR3 comprises 14 residues. The germline gives CDR1 SGHRS, CDR2 YFSETQ. The CDR3 coding sequence is TGCGCCAGCAGCGGGGGGGACTACGAAGGACCCCTCCACTTT. Its protein product is CASSGGDYEGPLHF.

The rearrangement links TRBV27 to TRBJ1-5; D may be TRBD1 (6 bases). Trimming cost V 6 bases and J 3 bases, with 12 bases left between them. The CDR3 runs to 14 residues. CDR1 is MNHEY and CDR2 is SMNVEV in the germline V gene (reference sequence). The CDR3 region is CASRPDSSNQPQHF. CDR3 in DNA: TGTGCCAGCAGACCGGACAGCTCCAATCAGCCCCAGCATTTT.

CDR3 sequence (DNA): TGTGCCAGCAGTGAATTTGCAGTCTATGGCTACACCTTC. It yields the protein CASSEFAVYGYTF. The chain uses TRBV25-1 and TRBJ1-2; D remains ambiguous. There are 13 residues in the CDR3. Germline V gene lookup returns CDR1 MGHDK and CDR2 SYGVNS. V was pared by 1 base and J by 4 bases, with 7 bases between.

This clone was observed once. The rearrangement uses TRBV5-1 and TRBJ2-3; D might be TRBD2 (6 bases). The germline gives CDR1 SGHRS, CDR2 YFSETQ. The V gene lost 2 bases and the J gene lost 0 bases, with 13 bases spanning the gap. The CDR3 spans 16 residues. CDR3 sequence reads: CASSFRGSASTDTQYF. CDR3 DNA sequence: TGCGCCAGCAGCTTTCGGGGGAGTGCTAGCACAGATACGCAGTATTTT.

The chain uses TRBV13 and TRBJ2-5, with TRBD1 matching over 8 bases. Germline trimming cut 5 bases from V and 4 bases from J; bases unmatched to any gene: 6. The length of the CDR3 is 14 residues. Germline V lookup: CDR1 PRHDT, CDR2 FYEKMQ (reference sequence). CDR3 protein: CASSLGTGGETQYF. For the CDR3, the DNA is TGTGCCAGCAGCCTCGGGACAGGAGGAGAGACCCAGTACTTC.

This chain links TRBV5-5 with TRBJ2-2; 12 bases align to TRBD2. CDR3 size: 17 residues. The germline gives CDR1 SGHKS, CDR2 YYEKEE (reference sequence). The trim removed 3 bases at V and 0 bases at J, leaving 3 bases unmatched. The CDR3 coding sequence is TGTGCCAGCAGCTGGGGACTAGCGGGTCCGAACACCGGGGAGCTGTTTTTT. Amino acids: CASSWGLAGPNTGELFF.

The V gene is TRBV24-1, the J gene TRBJ1-5; possible D gene TRBD1, 5 bases. V was clipped by 9 bases and J by 0 bases, with 14 bases between them. The CDR3 has 15 residues. The germline V gene encodes CDR1 KGHDR and CDR2 SFDVKD. CDR3 nucleotide sequence: TGTGCCACCGGCGGGGGACCTGGTAGCAATCAGCCCCAGCATTTT. Amino acid sequence: CATGGGPGSNQPQHF.

In DNA, the CDR3 is TGCGCCAGCAGCCCCGACAGGGGGAGCACAGATACGCAGTATTTT. It encodes CASSPDRGSTDTQYF. The genes are TRBV4-1 and TRBJ2-3; the match to TRBD1 covers 9 bases. Losses at the gene ends were 4 bases for V and 0 bases for J; bases not matched to a gene: 2. Germline lookup yields CDR1 MGHRA and CDR2 YSYEKL. The CDR3 runs to 15 residues.

This chain uses TRBV4-2 with TRBJ1-6; D remains ambiguous. The CDR3 has 14 residues. Trimming shortened V by 0 bases and J by 8 bases, and 8 bases separated the two germline ends. Germline values: CDR1 LGHNA, CDR2 YNFKEQ. CDR3 residues: CASSQDMGDSPLHF. CDR3 DNA sequence: TGTGCCAGCAGCCAAGATATGGGCGATTCACCCCTCCACTTT.

The J gene is TRBJ1-1, the V gene TRBV7-2, with a tentative D call TRBD1 (5 bases). Trimming pared 5 bases from V and 1 base from J, leaving 20 bases between. Germline CDR1 is SGHTA and CDR2 is FQGNSA. The CDR3 has 17 amino acids. In nucleotides, the CDR3 is TGTGCCAGCAGCCGCTTTACTATCCTGACAGCGAACACTGAAGCTTTCTTT. Its translation: CASSRFTILTANTEAFF.

The rearrangement links TRBV27 to TRBJ1-2; no firm D call. Germline V gene sequence: CDR1 MNHEY, CDR2 SMNVEV (reference sequence). The CDR3 extends over 14 amino acids. V gave up 3 bases and J gave up 6 bases, with 14 bases separating them. The CDR3 nucleotides read TGTGCCAGCAGTTTGAAGGAGCGCGCGGATGGCTACACCTTC. It encodes CASSLKERADGYTF.

The genes are TRBV18 and TRBJ1-3, with D perhaps TRBD1 (6 bases). Germline V gives CDR1 KGHSH, CDR2 LQKENI. The CDR3 length is 16 residues. V lost 5 bases and J lost 0, with 14 bases in between. The CDR3 DNA is TGTGCCAGCTCATTACGGACAGCAATCTCTGGAAACACCATATATTTT. It yields the protein CASSLRTAISGNTIYF. Combining the CDR3 with reference TRBV18 and TRBJ1-3 gives the whole variable domain NAGVMQNPRHLVRRRGQEARLRCSPMKGHSHVYWYRQLPEEGLKFMVYLQKENIIDESGMPKERFSAEFPKEGPSILRIQQVVRGDSAAYFCASSLRTAISGNTIYFGEGSWLTVV.

The chain links TRBV6-5 to TRBJ2-1, with 8 bases identical to TRBD2. Germline V gene data show CDR1 as MNHEY and CDR2 as SVGAGI. This CDR3 is built from 14 residues. V was clipped by 5 bases and J by 1 base; unmatched bases: 1. CDR3 bases: TGTGCCAGCAGTCCGGGGGGGTCCTACAATGAGCAGTTCTTC. Protein sequence: CASSPGGSYNEQFF.

This clone was seen more than once but under ten times. J is TRBJ1-4 and V is TRBV6-2 or TRBV6-3, with D tentatively TRBD1 (5 bases). Trimming took off 5 bases at V and 8 bases at J, with 12 bases between the two ends. This CDR3 has 13 residues. Germline V gives CDR1 MNHEY, CDR2 SVGEGT. Here the CDR3 DNA reads TGTGCCAGCAGTCCGGGACTAAGAGAAAAACTGTTTTTT. Translating gives CASSPGLREKLFF.

This clone was detected only once. The V gene is TRBV14, the J gene TRBJ2-1; a possible D gene is TRBD1 (5 bases). V was pared by 5 bases and J by 7 bases, with 18 bases between. The CDR3 is 15 amino acids. In germline, CDR1 is SGHDN, CDR2 FVKESK. CDR3 protein: CASSSLRGKDNEQFF. The CDR3 DNA follows: TGTGCCAGCAGCTCCCTTAGGGGTAAAGATAATGAGCAGTTCTTC.

The V gene is TRBV5-6, the J gene TRBJ1-1; D uncertain. The germline V gene has CDR1 SGHDT and CDR2 YYEEEE. The CDR3 contains 11 residues. V shed 0 bases and J shed 8 bases, with 5 bases lying between them. The CDR3 loop reads CASSLVQEAFF. The CDR3 DNA is TGTGCCAGCAGCTTGGTGCAGGAAGCTTTCTTT.

The chain uses TRBV30 and TRBJ2-2, with a weak D call TRBD1 (5 bases). The V end lost 4 bases, the J end lost 3 bases, and 12 bases lay between the germline ends. The germline V gene has CDR1 GTSNPN and CDR2 SVGIG (reference sequence). The CDR3 is made up of 14 amino acids. CDR3 DNA: TGTGCCTGGACCCCCTCAGGGTACACCGGGGAGCTGTTTTTT. This encodes CAWTPSGYTGELFF. Full variable domain (rest looked up from reference TRBV30 and TRBJ2-2): SQTIHQWPATLVQPVGSPLSLECTVEGTSNPNLYWYRQAAGRGLQLLFYSVGIGQISSEVPQNLSASRPQDRQFILSSKKLLLSDSGFYLCAWTPSGYTGELFFGEGSRLTVL.

Only one count was recorded for this clone. CDR3 in amino acids: CASSLGLRASGNTIYF. In DNA, the CDR3 is TGTGCCAGCAGCTTGGGGCTCAGGGCCTCTGGAAACACCATATATTTT. The chain is built from TRBV7-2 and TRBJ1-3; a weak D match, TRBD1 (5 bases). Germline lookup yields CDR1 SGHTA and CDR2 FQGNSA. V was trimmed by 3 bases and J by 0 bases, leaving 12 bases between them. This CDR3 is built from 16 residues.

This clone was recorded once. V is TRBV2 and J is TRBJ2-1; possible D gene TRBD2, 5 bases. CDR1 is SNHLY and CDR2 is FYNNEI in the germline V gene. V lost 6 bases to trimming and J lost 4 bases, with 16 bases between them. This CDR3 has 15 residues. The CDR3 sequence is CASRLDLTLYNEQFF. CDR3 DNA: TGTGCCAGCAGACTGGACTTGACCTTATACAATGAGCAGTTCTTC.

The chain carries TRBV6-5 and TRBJ2-7; D may be TRBD1 (6 bases). In germline, CDR1 is MNHEY, CDR2 SVGAGI. CDR3 size: 11 residues. Trimming removed 7 bases from V and 6 bases from J, with 10 bases in between. CDR3 in amino acids: CASTRGSEQYF. CDR3 sequence (DNA): TGTGCCAGCACCAGGGGAAGCGAGCAGTACTTC.

Here the CDR3 DNA reads TGTGCCAGCAGCTCGACGCCAGGGGAGTCCTACGAGCAGTACTTC. Residues: CASSSTPGESYEQYF. The V and J genes are TRBV7-2 and TRBJ2-7; a possible D gene is TRBD1 (6 bases). This CDR3 is 15 amino acids long. Trimming cost V 4 bases and J 1 base, with 14 bases left between them. The germline V gene has CDR1 SGHTA and CDR2 FQGNSA.